The source of this T cell receptor (beta chain) is a study of cytomegalovirus exposure and HLA in healthy donors. Findings and limits, study-wide: Because they were indistinguishable, some V segments, including TRBV6-2 and TRBV6-3, were excluded.

To note about this clone: What it binds is unknown.

60 Vbeta and 13 Jbeta primers were used in PCR. Using immunoSEQ multiplex PCR, the repertoire was profiled, and TCRdb retains in-frame clones only, with some absent. The sample has about 160,000 clones, approximately 78% seen once. From germline, CDR1 is LNHDA and CDR2 SQIVND (reference sequence). The CDR3 length is 12 residues. V was trimmed by 11 bases and J by 5 bases, leaving 15 bases between them. J is TRBJ1-1 and V is TRBV19; D might be TRBD1 (6 bases). This TCR was recovered from a young woman in good health and CMV-seronegative. The source material was PBMCs. The CDR3 loop reads CAVRTAGTEAFF. CDR3 bases: TGTGCCGTAAGGACAGCTGGAACTGAAGCTTTCTTT.